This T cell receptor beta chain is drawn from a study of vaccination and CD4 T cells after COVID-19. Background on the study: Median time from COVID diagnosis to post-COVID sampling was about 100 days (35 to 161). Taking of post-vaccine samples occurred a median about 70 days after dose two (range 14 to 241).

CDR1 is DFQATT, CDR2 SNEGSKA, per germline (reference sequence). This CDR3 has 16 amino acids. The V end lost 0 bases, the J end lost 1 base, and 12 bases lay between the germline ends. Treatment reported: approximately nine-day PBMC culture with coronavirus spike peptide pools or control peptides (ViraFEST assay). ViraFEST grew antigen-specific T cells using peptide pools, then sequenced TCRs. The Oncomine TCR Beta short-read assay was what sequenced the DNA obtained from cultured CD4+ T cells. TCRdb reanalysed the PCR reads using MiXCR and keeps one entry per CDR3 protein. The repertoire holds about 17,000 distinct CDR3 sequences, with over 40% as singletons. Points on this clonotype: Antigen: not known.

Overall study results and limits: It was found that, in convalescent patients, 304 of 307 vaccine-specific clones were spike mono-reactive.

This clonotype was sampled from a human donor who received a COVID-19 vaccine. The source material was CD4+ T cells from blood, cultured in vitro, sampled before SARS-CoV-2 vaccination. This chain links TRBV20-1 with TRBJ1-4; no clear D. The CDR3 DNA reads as TGCAGTGCTAGAGATCCAAAGGGTTTAACTAATGAAAAACTGTTTTTT. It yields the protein CSARDPKGLTNEKLFF.